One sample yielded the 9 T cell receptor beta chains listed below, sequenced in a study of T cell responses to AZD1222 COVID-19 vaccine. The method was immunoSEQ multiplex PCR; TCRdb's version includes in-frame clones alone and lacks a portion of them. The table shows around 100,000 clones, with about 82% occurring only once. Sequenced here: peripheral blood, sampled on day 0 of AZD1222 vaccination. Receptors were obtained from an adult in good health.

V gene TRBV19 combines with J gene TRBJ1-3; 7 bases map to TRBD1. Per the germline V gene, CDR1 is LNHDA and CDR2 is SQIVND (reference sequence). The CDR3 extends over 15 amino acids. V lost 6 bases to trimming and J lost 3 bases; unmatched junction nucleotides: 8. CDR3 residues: CASSSTGTGGNTIYF. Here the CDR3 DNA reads TGTGCCAGTAGCTCGACAGGGACTGGTGGAAACACCATATATTTT.

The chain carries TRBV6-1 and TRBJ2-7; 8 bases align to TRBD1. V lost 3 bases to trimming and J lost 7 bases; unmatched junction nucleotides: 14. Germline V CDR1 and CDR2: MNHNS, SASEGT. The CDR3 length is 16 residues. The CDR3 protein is CASSERGGTGLKEQYF. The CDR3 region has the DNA TGTGCCAGCAGTGAGAGGGGCGGGACAGGCCTTAAAGAGCAGTACTTC.

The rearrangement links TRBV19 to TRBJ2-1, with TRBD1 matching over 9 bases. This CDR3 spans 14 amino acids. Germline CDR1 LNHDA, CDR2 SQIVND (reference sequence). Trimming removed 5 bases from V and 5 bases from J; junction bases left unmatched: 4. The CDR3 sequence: CASSLRDRDNEQFF. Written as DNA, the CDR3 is TGTGCCAGTAGTCTCCGGGACAGGGACAATGAGCAGTTCTTC. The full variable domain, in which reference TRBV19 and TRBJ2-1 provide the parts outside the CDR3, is DGGITQSPKYLFRKEGQNVTLSCEQNLNHDAMYWYRQDPGQGLRLIYYSQIVNDFQKGDIAEGYSVSREKKESFPLTVTSAQKNPTAFYLCASSLRDRDNEQFFGPGTRLTVL.

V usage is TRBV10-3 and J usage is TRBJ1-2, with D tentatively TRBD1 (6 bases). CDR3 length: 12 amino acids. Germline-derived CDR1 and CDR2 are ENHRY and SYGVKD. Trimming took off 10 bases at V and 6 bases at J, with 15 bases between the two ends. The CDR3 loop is CASQAGENGYTF. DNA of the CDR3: TGTGCCAGCCAGGCAGGGGAGAATGGCTACACCTTC.

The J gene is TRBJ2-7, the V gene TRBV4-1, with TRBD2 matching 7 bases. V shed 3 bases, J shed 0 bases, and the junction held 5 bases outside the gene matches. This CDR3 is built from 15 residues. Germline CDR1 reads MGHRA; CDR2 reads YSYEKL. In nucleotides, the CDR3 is TGCGCCAGCAGCCAGAATAGCGGGTACTCCTACGAGCAGTACTTC. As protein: CASSQNSGYSYEQYF.

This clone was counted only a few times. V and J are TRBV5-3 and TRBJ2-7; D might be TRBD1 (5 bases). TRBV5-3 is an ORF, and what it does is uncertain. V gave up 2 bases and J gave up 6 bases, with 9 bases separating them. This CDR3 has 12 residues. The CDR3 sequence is CARSLGVGEQYF. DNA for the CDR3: TGTGCCAGAAGCTTAGGGGTTGGCGAGCAGTACTTC.

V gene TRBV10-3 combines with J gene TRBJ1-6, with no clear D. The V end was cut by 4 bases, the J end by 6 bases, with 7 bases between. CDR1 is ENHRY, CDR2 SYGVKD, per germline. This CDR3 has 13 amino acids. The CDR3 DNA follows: TGTGCCATCAGTGGTGATGGTAATTCACCCCTCCACTTT. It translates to CAISGDGNSPLHF.

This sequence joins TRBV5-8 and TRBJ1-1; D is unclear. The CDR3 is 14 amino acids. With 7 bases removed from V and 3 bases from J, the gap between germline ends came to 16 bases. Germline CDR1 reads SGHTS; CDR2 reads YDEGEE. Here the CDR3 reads CASVVGHGYTEAFF. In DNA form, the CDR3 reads TGTGCCAGCGTTGTGGGCCATGGGTACACTGAAGCTTTCTTT.

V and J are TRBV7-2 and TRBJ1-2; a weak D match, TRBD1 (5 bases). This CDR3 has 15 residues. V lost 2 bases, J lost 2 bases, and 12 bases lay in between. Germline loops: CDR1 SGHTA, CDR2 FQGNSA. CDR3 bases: TGTGCCAGCAGCTTAAATGGCAGGGTCAACTATGGCTACACCTTC. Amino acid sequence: CASSLNGRVNYGYTF. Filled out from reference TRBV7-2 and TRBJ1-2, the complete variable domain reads GAGVSQSPSNKVTEKGKDVELRCDPISGHTALYWYRQSLGQGLEFLIYFQGNSAPDKSGLPSDRFSAERTGGSVSTLTIQRTQQEDSAVYLCASSLNGRVNYGYTFGSGTRLTVV.